The rows below give T cell receptor beta chains drawn from one sample of a study of shared clonotypes between healthy human individuals. The method was immunoSEQ multiplex PCR; TCRdb's version includes in-frame clones alone and lacks a portion of them. The top ten hold about 0.21% of the sample, which has 760,000 or so clones, around 96% seen once. The sample taken for sequencing was naive CD8+ T cells sorted from blood. These receptor sequences come from a man aged 25-45 years in good health. Both conserved end residues are part of each CDR3. Fields, in order: CDR3 DNA, CDR3 protein, J gene, V gene, clone size, D gene. The D gene is left open where the match is weak. Not every row has a clone size; where given, it reads once, few, many or a size class.

cdr3_nt: TGTGCCAGCAGGAGGGATGGCTATGAGCAGTTCTTC
cdr3_aa: CASRRDGYEQFF
j_call: TRBJ2-1
v_call: TRBV6-1
clone_size: .
d_call: .

cdr3_nt: TGTGCCAGCAGAACCAAGGGGAATTACAATGAGCAGTTCTTC
cdr3_aa: CASRTKGNYNEQFF
j_call: TRBJ2-1
v_call: TRBV6-1
clone_size: .
d_call: .

cdr3_nt: TGTGCCAGCAGTGAATGGGGGACGGATAGCAATCAGCCCCAGCATTTT
cdr3_aa: CASSEWGTDSNQPQHF
j_call: TRBJ1-5
v_call: TRBV2
clone_size: .
d_call: .

cdr3_nt: TGTGCCAGCAGTCCCTTAGCGGGAGACGGGACGAATGAGCAGTTCTTC
cdr3_aa: CASSPLAGDGTNEQFF
j_call: TRBJ2-1
v_call: TRBV27
clone_size: .
d_call: TRBD2

cdr3_nt: TGTGCCAGCAGTCAGATGATCTACGAGCAGTACTTC
cdr3_aa: CASSQMIYEQYF
j_call: TRBJ2-7
v_call: TRBV2
clone_size: once
d_call: .

cdr3_nt: TGTGCCAGCAGCGCGGGCTGGAATCAGCCCCAGCATTTT
cdr3_aa: CASSAGWNQPQHF
j_call: TRBJ1-5
v_call: TRBV11-2
clone_size: .
d_call: .

cdr3_nt: TGTGCCAGCAGCCCAGGGACTAGCGGGAGCTCAGAGACCCAGTACTTC
cdr3_aa: CASSPGTSGSSETQYF
j_call: TRBJ2-5
v_call: TRBV9
clone_size: .
d_call: TRBD2

cdr3_nt: TGTGCCAGCAGCGTAGATGGAGGGGGACCCGAGCAGTACTTC
cdr3_aa: CASSVDGGGPEQYF
j_call: TRBJ2-7
v_call: TRBV9
clone_size: .
d_call: .

cdr3_nt: TGTGCCAGCGGGCATTTAGAAGGCTACACCTTC
cdr3_aa: CASGHLEGYTF
j_call: TRBJ1-2
v_call: TRBV9
clone_size: .
d_call: .

cdr3_nt: TGTGCCAGCAGCTTGAAGCGGGAGGGTGTGACCGGGGAGCTGTTTTTT
cdr3_aa: CASSLKREGVTGELFF
j_call: TRBJ2-2
v_call: TRBV13
clone_size: .
d_call: TRBD2

cdr3_nt: TGTGCCAGCAGCCAAGGGCGAGCGACTGGGTTCGAGCAGTACTTC
cdr3_aa: CASSQGRATGFEQYF
j_call: TRBJ2-7
v_call: TRBV14
clone_size: .
d_call: .

cdr3_nt: TGTGCCACGGAAGCGGACGGAAACACCATATATTTT
cdr3_aa: CATEADGNTIYF
j_call: TRBJ1-3
v_call: TRBV30
clone_size: .
d_call: .

cdr3_nt: TGTGCCAGCAGCTTCCGCCTACTAGCGGGAAACTCCTACGAGCAGTACTTC
cdr3_aa: CASSFRLLAGNSYEQYF
j_call: TRBJ2-7
v_call: TRBV7-2
clone_size: .
d_call: TRBD2

cdr3_nt: TGTGCCAGCAGTGAATCCCAGACAGAGGGGACGGCTGAAGCTTTCTTT
cdr3_aa: CASSESQTEGTAEAFF
j_call: TRBJ1-1
v_call: TRBV2
clone_size: .
d_call: .

cdr3_nt: TGTGCCAGCAGCAAGGGACAGGGGGCGCCGGATCAGCCCCAGCATTTT
cdr3_aa: CASSKGQGAPDQPQHF
j_call: TRBJ1-5
v_call: TRBV11-2
clone_size: .
d_call: TRBD1

cdr3_nt: TGCGCCAGCAGCCGAAGAGAAAGGGGCGGGGGAGAGACCCAGTACTTC
cdr3_aa: CASSRRERGGGETQYF
j_call: TRBJ2-5
v_call: TRBV4-1
clone_size: .
d_call: TRBD2

cdr3_nt: TGTGCCAGCAGTCCCCCATTACGTGAGCAGTTCTTC
cdr3_aa: CASSPPLREQFF
j_call: TRBJ2-1
v_call: TRBV27
clone_size: .
d_call: .

cdr3_nt: TGTGCCAGCAGTTTATACGGACTGATAGCGGGAGATGGGCAGTTCTTC
cdr3_aa: CASSLYGLIAGDGQFF
j_call: TRBJ2-1
v_call: TRBV27
clone_size: .
d_call: TRBD2

cdr3_nt: TGCGCCAGCAGCCAGGCGGGACGGCCTGGCTCCTACGAGCAGTACTTC
cdr3_aa: CASSQAGRPGSYEQYF
j_call: TRBJ2-7
v_call: TRBV4-1
clone_size: .
d_call: .

cdr3_nt: TGTGCCAGCAGCTCTATTTACGAGCAGTACTTC
cdr3_aa: CASSSIYEQYF
j_call: TRBJ2-7
v_call: TRBV7-8
clone_size: .
d_call: .

cdr3_nt: TGCGCCAGCAGCTGGACTGGCAGTTTCTCTACTAGAGACTTCTACAATGAGCAGTTCTTC
cdr3_aa: CASSWTGSFSTRDFYNEQFF
j_call: TRBJ2-1
v_call: TRBV5-1
clone_size: once
d_call: .

cdr3_nt: TGTGCCAGCAGCACAAGGACAGGGGGCGTTATTCGAAGCGAGACCCAGTACTTC
cdr3_aa: CASSTRTGGVIRSETQYF
j_call: TRBJ2-5
v_call: TRBV14
clone_size: .
d_call: TRBD1

cdr3_nt: TGTGCCAGCAGCTCTAGCGGGCTCTCCTACGAGCAGTACTTC
cdr3_aa: CASSSSGLSYEQYF
j_call: TRBJ2-7
v_call: TRBV7-9
clone_size: .
d_call: TRBD2

cdr3_nt: TGTGCCAGTAGTATAACCGCGGGAGGGTTATACAATGAGCAGTTCTTC
cdr3_aa: CASSITAGGLYNEQFF
j_call: TRBJ2-1
v_call: TRBV19
clone_size: .
d_call: TRBD2

cdr3_nt: TGTGCCAGCAGCCCAGGACAAAGGGTGGGCCAAGAGACCCAGTACTTC
cdr3_aa: CASSPGQRVGQETQYF
j_call: TRBJ2-5
v_call: TRBV11-3
clone_size: once
d_call: .

cdr3_nt: TGTGCCAGCAGCTTATTCCTAGGCCTGGTTGCCTACGAGCAGTACTTC
cdr3_aa: CASSLFLGLVAYEQYF
j_call: TRBJ2-7
v_call: TRBV7-9
clone_size: .
d_call: .

cdr3_nt: TGTGCCAGCAGCCGTCACCTAGCGGGAACATGGGAGCAGTACTTC
cdr3_aa: CASSRHLAGTWEQYF
j_call: TRBJ2-7
v_call: TRBV7-9
clone_size: once
d_call: TRBD2

cdr3_nt: TGCGCCAGCAGCTTTTACGACAGTGGGGAGACCCAGTACTTC
cdr3_aa: CASSFYDSGETQYF
j_call: TRBJ2-5
v_call: TRBV5-1
clone_size: .
d_call: .

cdr3_nt: TGTGCCAGCAGCTCGAGATCGCCTGAGCAGTTCTTC
cdr3_aa: CASSSRSPEQFF
j_call: TRBJ2-1
v_call: TRBV5-4
clone_size: once
d_call: .

cdr3_nt: TGTGCCACTAGACAGGGCCCGGTGAACACTGAAGCTTTCTTT
cdr3_aa: CATRQGPVNTEAFF
j_call: TRBJ1-1
v_call: TRBV27
clone_size: .
d_call: TRBD1

cdr3_nt: TGTGCCAGTAGTGTGCACTCCGGGGGCAATCAGCCCCAGCATTTT
cdr3_aa: CASSVHSGGNQPQHF
j_call: TRBJ1-5
v_call: TRBV19
clone_size: .
d_call: .

cdr3_nt: TGTGCCAGCAGTCACGCCCGACTAGCGGGAGGGTTCGGTTCCTACGAGCAGTACTTC
cdr3_aa: CASSHARLAGGFGSYEQYF
j_call: TRBJ2-7
v_call: TRBV27
clone_size: .
d_call: TRBD2

cdr3_nt: TGTGCCAGCAGCGTGCGTCCCAGGGGAGTAGACACTGAAGCTTTCTTT
cdr3_aa: CASSVRPRGVDTEAFF
j_call: TRBJ1-1
v_call: TRBV9
clone_size: .
d_call: .

cdr3_nt: TGTGCCACCAGCACTCAAGGACAGGGCCATGGGCCCCAGCATTTT
cdr3_aa: CATSTQGQGHGPQHF
j_call: TRBJ1-5
v_call: TRBV15
clone_size: .
d_call: TRBD1

cdr3_nt: TGTGCCAGCAGCCAATCCGACAGCGTCAATTGGCCCCAGCATTTT
cdr3_aa: CASSQSDSVNWPQHF
j_call: TRBJ1-5
v_call: TRBV16
clone_size: .
d_call: .

cdr3_nt: TGTGCCAGCAGCCTCCGTTGGGGGGGTAATGAGCAGTTCTTC
cdr3_aa: CASSLRWGGNEQFF
j_call: TRBJ2-1
v_call: TRBV27
clone_size: .
d_call: TRBD2

cdr3_nt: TGTGCCAGCAGCGGTGAGCTAGCGGGCTACAATGAGCAGTTCTTC
cdr3_aa: CASSGELAGYNEQFF
j_call: TRBJ2-1
v_call: TRBV9
clone_size: once
d_call: TRBD2

cdr3_nt: TGTGCCAGCAGTCCCTCTCTTAATACGCAGTATTTT
cdr3_aa: CASSPSLNTQYF
j_call: TRBJ2-3
v_call: TRBV6-6
clone_size: .
d_call: .

cdr3_nt: TGTGCCAGCAGTTCGCTGTGGGGGGGTCTTGGGAGCTCCTACGAGCAGTACTTC
cdr3_aa: CASSSLWGGLGSSYEQYF
j_call: TRBJ2-7
v_call: TRBV27
clone_size: .
d_call: TRBD2

cdr3_nt: TGTGCCAGCAGTTACTCAGAGGGCTTGAACACTGAAGCTTTCTTT
cdr3_aa: CASSYSEGLNTEAFF
j_call: TRBJ1-1
v_call: TRBV6-5
clone_size: .
d_call: .

cdr3_nt: TGTGCCACCAGCAGAGTAACAGGGGGTGGTACTGAAGCTTTCTTT
cdr3_aa: CATSRVTGGGTEAFF
j_call: TRBJ1-1
v_call: TRBV15
clone_size: .
d_call: TRBD1

cdr3_nt: TGTGCCAGCAGTTTCCGAACAGGGAACTTAATTGGTTACGAGCAGTACTTC
cdr3_aa: CASSFRTGNLIGYEQYF
j_call: TRBJ2-7
v_call: TRBV28
clone_size: .
d_call: .

cdr3_nt: TGTGCCAGCAGTTTATGGGGGGGCGAGCAGTACTTC
cdr3_aa: CASSLWGGEQYF
j_call: TRBJ2-7
v_call: TRBV28
clone_size: .
d_call: .

cdr3_nt: TGCGCCAGCAGCCATTTCCGGGAGGAGGCCTTTGGCTCCTACAATGAGCAGTTCTTC
cdr3_aa: CASSHFREEAFGSYNEQFF
j_call: TRBJ2-1
v_call: TRBV4-3
clone_size: .
d_call: TRBD2

cdr3_nt: TGTGCCAGCAGCTTGTCTAGCGGGATGAACACCGGGGAGCTGTTTTTT
cdr3_aa: CASSLSSGMNTGELFF
j_call: TRBJ2-2
v_call: TRBV11-2
clone_size: few
d_call: TRBD2

cdr3_nt: TGTGCCAGCAGCTTAAGTCCGGGGGTAATTTACGAGCAGTACTTC
cdr3_aa: CASSLSPGVIYEQYF
j_call: TRBJ2-7
v_call: TRBV7-2
clone_size: .
d_call: .

cdr3_nt: TGCGCCAGCAGCGAAGGCCTACCACTCTCCTACGAGCAGTACTTC
cdr3_aa: CASSEGLPLSYEQYF
j_call: TRBJ2-7
v_call: TRBV5-1
clone_size: .
d_call: .

cdr3_nt: TGTGCCAGCAGCGGGGGACTAGCGGGAGTATACAATGAGCAGTTCTTC
cdr3_aa: CASSGGLAGVYNEQFF
j_call: TRBJ2-1
v_call: TRBV9
clone_size: .
d_call: TRBD2